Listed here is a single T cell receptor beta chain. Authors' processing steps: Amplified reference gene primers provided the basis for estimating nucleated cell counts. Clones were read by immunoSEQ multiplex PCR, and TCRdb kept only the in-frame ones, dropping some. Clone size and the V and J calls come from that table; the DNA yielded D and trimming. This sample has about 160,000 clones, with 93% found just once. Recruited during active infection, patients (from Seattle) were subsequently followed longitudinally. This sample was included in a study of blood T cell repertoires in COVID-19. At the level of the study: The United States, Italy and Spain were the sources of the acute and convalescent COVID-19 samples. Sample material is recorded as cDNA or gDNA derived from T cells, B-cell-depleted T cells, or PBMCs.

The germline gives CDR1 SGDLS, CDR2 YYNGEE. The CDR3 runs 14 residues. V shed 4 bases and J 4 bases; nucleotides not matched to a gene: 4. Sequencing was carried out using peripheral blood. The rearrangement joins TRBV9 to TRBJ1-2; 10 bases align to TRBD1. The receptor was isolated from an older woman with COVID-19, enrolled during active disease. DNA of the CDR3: TGTGCCAGCAGCTTGACAGGGGGCAGCTATGGCTACACCTTC. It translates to CASSLTGGSYGYTF.